These 15 T cell receptor beta chains came from one sample sequenced in a study of blood T cell repertoires in COVID-19. TCRdb's table, derived via immunoSEQ multiplex PCR, lists solely in-frame clones and lacks some. The sample records 300,000 to 350,000 clones, approximately 85% being singletons. Sample: PBMCs or T cells enriched from blood (not recorded which). The receptor source for this set is a man younger than 40 who had recovered from COVID-19.

The chain couples TRBV2 to TRBJ2-5, with D hard to call. The germline gives CDR1 SNHLY, CDR2 FYNNEI. This CDR3 has 13 residues. V was cut by 4 bases and J by 2 bases, with 8 bases left in between. DNA for the CDR3: TGTGCCAGCAGTGTCCTGGAGCAAGAGACCCAGTACTTC. It specifies CASSVLEQETQYF.

The chain employs TRBV3-1 (or the pseudogene TRBV3-2) and TRBJ1-2; TRBD1 might be the D (6 bases). The CDR3 is 16 amino acids. V was clipped by 5 bases and J by 0 bases, with 16 bases between them. Per germline, CDR1 LGHDT and CDR2 YNNKEL (reference sequence). The CDR3 region is CASSIVGAEPNYGYTF. CDR3 in DNA: TGTGCCAGCAGCATCGTGGGGGCAGAACCTAACTATGGCTACACCTTC.

CDR3 loop: CASSLLSGPPISGNTIYF. The CDR3 bases are TGTGCCAGCAGCTTGTTGTCGGGTCCGCCTATATCTGGAAACACCATATATTTT. The chain has TRBV5-5 and TRBJ1-3; D gene uncertain. The CDR3 covers 18 residues. Per germline, CDR1 SGHKS and CDR2 YYEKEE (reference sequence). Trimming pared 1 base from V and 1 base from J, leaving 18 bases between.

CDR3 DNA sequence: TGTGCCACCAGTGATTTGTTCGGGGGGGATTTTAGGAAGTACTTC. Translation: CATSDLFGGDFRKYF. This sequence joins TRBV24-1 and TRBJ2-7, with 8 bases identical to TRBD2. V was pared by 0 bases and J by 11 bases, with 11 bases of the junction left unmatched. Germline assignment: CDR1 KGHDR and CDR2 SFDVKD. CDR3 length: 15 residues.

In its sample, this clone was seen many times. J is TRBJ1-4 and V is TRBV11-2, with D possibly matching TRBD1 (6 bases). Germline V gene lookup returns CDR1 SGHAT and CDR2 FQNNGV. V lost 2 bases to trimming and J lost 7 bases, with 11 bases between them. This CDR3 region has 14 residues. CDR3 region: CASSLSQGPEKLFF. CDR3 nucleotides: TGTGCCAGCAGCTTAAGTCAGGGGCCTGAAAAACTGTTTTTT.

The rearrangement uses TRBV4-1 and TRBJ1-6; TRBD1 matches at 7 bases. The germline V gene encodes CDR1 MGHRA and CDR2 YSYEKL. Trimming took 1 base from V and 9 from J; bases not matched to a gene: 9. CDR3 length: 16 amino acids. The CDR3 protein is CASSQGQGTGSSPLHF. DNA for the CDR3: TGCGCCAGCAGCCAAGGACAGGGTACAGGGAGTTCACCCCTCCACTTT.

J is TRBJ1-3 and V is TRBV19, with TRBD1 identical over 7 bases. The CDR3 totals 17 residues. Per the germline V gene, CDR1 is LNHDA and CDR2 is SQIVND (reference sequence). After removal of 3 bases from V and 4 bases from J, the junction contained 12 bases not matched to a gene. The CDR3 spells CASSIWTGEFLGNTIYF. Here the CDR3 DNA reads TGTGCCAGTAGTATCTGGACAGGCGAGTTCTTGGGAAACACCATATATTTT.

V usage is TRBV5-6 and J usage is TRBJ2-7; tentative D call: TRBD1 (5 bases). The V and J ends lost 4 bases and 3 bases respectively, with 11 bases between them. CDR1 and CDR2 (germline): SGHDT, YYEEEE. The CDR3 length is 13 residues. In DNA form, the CDR3 reads TGTGCCAGCAGCCCCGACAGAAACTACGAGCAGTACTTC. This gives the protein CASSPDRNYEQYF.

The chain recombines TRBV5-4 with TRBJ2-1; 12 bases fit TRBD2. Trimming cost V 4 bases and J 10 bases; bases outside gene matches: 9. The length of the CDR3 is 15 residues. In germline, CDR1 is SGHNT, CDR2 YYREEE (reference sequence). CDR3 nucleotides: TGTGCCAGCAGCCCAGGACTAGCGGGAATCGGCGAGCAGTTCTTC. Protein: CASSPGLAGIGEQFF.

This clone has a handful of counts. The chain joins TRBV9 to TRBJ2-2; 9 bases map to TRBD2. Germline values: CDR1 SGDLS, CDR2 YYNGEE. With 0 bases clipped from V and 6 bases from J, the junction kept 6 bases outside the gene matches. CDR3 length equals 16 residues. The CDR3 nucleotides are TGTGCCAGCAGCGTAGAAGCTAGCGGGGAAGCCGGGGAGCTGTTTTTT. It codes for CASSVEASGEAGELFF. Using reference TRBV9 and TRBJ2-2 for the parts outside the CDR3, the full variable domain is DSGVTQTPKHLITATGQRVTLRCSPRSGDLSVYWYQQSLDQGLQFLIQYYNGEERAKGNILERFSAQQFPDLHSELNLSSLELGDSALYFCASSVEASGEAGELFFGEGSRLTVL.

The chain joins TRBV5-6 to TRBJ1-2, with TRBD1 matching 7 bases. Germline trimming cut 1 base from V and 0 bases from J; bases unmatched to any gene: 6. The CDR3 length is 16 residues. CDR1 is SGHDT and CDR2 is YYEEEE in the germline V gene. CDR3 bases: TGTGCCAGCAGCTTGCAGGGGGTTGGGGCTAACTATGGCTACACCTTC. Translation gives CASSLQGVGANYGYTF.

The chain links TRBV7-3 to TRBJ1-3; 7 positions match TRBD1. The CDR3 length is 16 residues. The germline V gene has CDR1 SGHTA and CDR2 FQGTGA. V lost 5 bases and J lost 0; bases outside the gene matches: 7. In DNA form, the CDR3 reads TGTGCCAGCAGCCCTCATGGGACAGCCTCTGGAAACACCATATATTTT. Amino acids: CASSPHGTASGNTIYF.

The chain employs TRBV21-1 and TRBJ1-3; the table's D call, TRBD1, was not checked against the DNA. TRBV21-1 is noted as a pseudogene. This CDR3 is built from 21 residues. The CDR3 spells CASSMIVLQGGHTISGNTIYF. The CDR3 nucleotides read TGTGCCAGCAGCATGATTGTTTTACAGGGGGGACACACGATCTCTGGAAACACCATATATTTT.

The chain is built from TRBV6-6 and TRBJ2-7, with a possible D match to TRBD1 (6 bases). The CDR3 is 14 amino acids. V lost 6 bases and J lost 0, with 12 bases in between. The germline CDR1 and CDR2 sequences are MNHNY and SVGAGI (reference sequence). This CDR3 reads CASRTGQISYEQYF. The CDR3 nucleotides are TGTGCCAGCAGGACGGGACAAATCTCCTACGAGCAGTACTTC.

The genes are TRBV7-3 and TRBJ2-5; D is perhaps TRBD2 (7 bases). The V and J ends lost 1 base and 4 bases respectively, with 13 bases between them. The CDR3 spans 15 residues. From germline, CDR1 is SGHTA and CDR2 FQGTGA. Here the CDR3 reads CASSLSGGAAETQYF. The CDR3 DNA reads TGTGCCAGCAGCTTAAGTGGGGGGGCCGCAGAGACCCAGTACTTC.